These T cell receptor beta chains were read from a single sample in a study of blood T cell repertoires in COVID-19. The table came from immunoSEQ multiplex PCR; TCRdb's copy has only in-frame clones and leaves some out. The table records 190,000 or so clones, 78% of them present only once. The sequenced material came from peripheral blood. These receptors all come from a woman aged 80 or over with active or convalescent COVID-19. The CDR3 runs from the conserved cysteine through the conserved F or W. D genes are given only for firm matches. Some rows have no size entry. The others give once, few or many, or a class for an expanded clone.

CASRGSPGTEAFF TGTGCCAGCAGGGGTTCTCCGGGGACTGAAGCTTTCTTT TRBJ1-1 - TRBV2 13 -
CASGTGTQNYGYTF TGTGCCAGCGGAACAGGGACCCAAAACTATGGCTACACCTTC TRBJ1-2 - TRBV11-2 14 -
CASSLDRAGYEAFF TGTGCCAGCAGCTTAGACAGGGCTGGGTATGAAGCTTTCTTT TRBJ1-1 - TRBV11-2 14 -
CASSQGTVYNEQFF TGTGCCAGCAGCCAGGGGACAGTTTACAATGAGCAGTTCTTC TRBJ2-1 TRBD1 TRBV6-5 14 -
CATSRTGTGGYHGYTF TGTGCCACCAGCAGAACCGGGACAGGGGGGTATCATGGCTACACCTTC TRBJ1-2 TRBD1 TRBV15 16 -
CASSSNPRGNTEAFF TGTGCCAGCAGCTCTAACCCCAGGGGTAACACTGAAGCTTTCTTT TRBJ1-1 - TRBV5-6 15 -
CSASVRGQSSNYGYTF TGCAGTGCTAGTGTGAGGGGGCAATCTTCTAACTATGGCTACACCTTC TRBJ1-2 TRBD1 TRBV20-1 16 once
CASSQETGHMTGELFF TGCGCCAGCAGCCAAGAGACGGGACATATGACCGGGGAGCTGTTTTTT TRBJ2-2 - TRBV4-1 16 -
CASSEGTASGGYTF TGTGCCAGCAGTGAAGGGACAGCCTCGGGTGGCTACACCTTC TRBJ1-2 - TRBV2 14 -
CASSYSRRGNEKLFF TGTGCCAGCAGTTACTCGCGCAGGGGTAATGAAAAACTGTTTTTT TRBJ1-4 - TRBV6-5 15 -
CASSLGSGEGYEQYF TGTGCCAGCAGCTTAGGGTCAGGGGAAGGGTACGAGCAGTACTTC TRBJ2-7 - TRBV7-7 15 once
CASSLSRQGGYGYTF TGTGCCAGCAGTTTATCAAGGCAGGGAGGTTATGGCTACACCTTC TRBJ1-2 - TRBV27 15 few
CASSIRTKPQSSYNEQFF TGTGCCAGTAGTATAAGGACAAAACCGCAAAGCTCCTACAATGAGCAGTTCTTC TRBJ2-1 - TRBV19 18 -
CASSLGPGGDNGYTF TGCGCCAGCAGCTTGGGGCCAGGGGGCGATAATGGCTACACCTTC TRBJ1-2 TRBD1 TRBV5-1 15 -
CASSLFWQGSNQPQHF TGTGCCAGCAGTTTATTTTGGCAGGGGAGCAATCAGCCCCAGCATTTT TRBJ1-5 - TRBV28 16 -